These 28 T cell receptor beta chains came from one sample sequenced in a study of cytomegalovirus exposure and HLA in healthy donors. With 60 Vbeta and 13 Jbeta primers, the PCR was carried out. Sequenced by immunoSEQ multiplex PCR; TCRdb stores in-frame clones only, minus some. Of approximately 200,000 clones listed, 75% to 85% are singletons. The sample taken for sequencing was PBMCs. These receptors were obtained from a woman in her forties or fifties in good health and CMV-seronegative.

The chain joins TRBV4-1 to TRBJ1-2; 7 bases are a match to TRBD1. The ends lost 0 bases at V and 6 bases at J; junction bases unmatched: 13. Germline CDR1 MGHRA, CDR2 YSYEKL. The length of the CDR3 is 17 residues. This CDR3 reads CASSQDGGGGGGDGYTF. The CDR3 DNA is TGCGCCAGCAGCCAAGATGGAGGCGGAGGGGGCGGAGATGGCTACACCTTC.

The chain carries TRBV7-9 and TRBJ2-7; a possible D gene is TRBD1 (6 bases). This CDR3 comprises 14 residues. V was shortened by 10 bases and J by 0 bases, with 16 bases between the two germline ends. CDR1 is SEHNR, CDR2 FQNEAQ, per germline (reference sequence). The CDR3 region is CATRTEQNSYEQYF. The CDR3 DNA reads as TGTGCCACCCGGACAGAACAAAACTCCTACGAGCAGTACTTC.

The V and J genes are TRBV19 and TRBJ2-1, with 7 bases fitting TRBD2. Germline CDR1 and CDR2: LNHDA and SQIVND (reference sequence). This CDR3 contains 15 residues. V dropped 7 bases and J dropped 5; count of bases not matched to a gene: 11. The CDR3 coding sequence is TGTGCCAGTAAGGCTAGCGGAAACAGGAACAATGAGCAGTTCTTC. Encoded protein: CASKASGNRNNEQFF.

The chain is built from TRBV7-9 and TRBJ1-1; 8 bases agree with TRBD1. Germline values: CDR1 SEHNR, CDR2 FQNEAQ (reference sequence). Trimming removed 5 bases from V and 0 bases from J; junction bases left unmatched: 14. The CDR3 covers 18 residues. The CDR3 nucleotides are TGTGCCAGCAGCACGGGGGACAGGCCCCTCGGGGTGAACACTGAAGCTTTCTTT. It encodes CASSTGDRPLGVNTEAFF.

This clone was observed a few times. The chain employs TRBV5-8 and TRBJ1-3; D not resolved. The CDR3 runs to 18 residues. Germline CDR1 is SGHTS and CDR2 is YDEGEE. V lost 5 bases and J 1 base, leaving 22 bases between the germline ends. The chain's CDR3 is CASRGWVSGLPSGNTIYF. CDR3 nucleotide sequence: TGTGCCAGCAGAGGATGGGTTTCAGGTCTTCCGTCTGGAAACACCATATATTTT.

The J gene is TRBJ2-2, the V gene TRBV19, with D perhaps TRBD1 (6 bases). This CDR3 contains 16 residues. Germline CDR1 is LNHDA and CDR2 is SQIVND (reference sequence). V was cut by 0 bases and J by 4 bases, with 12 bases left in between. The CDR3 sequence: CASSIDRQVPTGELFF. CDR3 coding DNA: TGTGCCAGTAGTATAGACCGACAGGTTCCCACCGGGGAGCTGTTTTTT.

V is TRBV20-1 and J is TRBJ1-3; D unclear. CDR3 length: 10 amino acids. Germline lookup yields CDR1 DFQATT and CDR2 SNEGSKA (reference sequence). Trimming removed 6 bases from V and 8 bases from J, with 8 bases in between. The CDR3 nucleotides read TGCAGTGCCGTTAGAGACACCATATATTTT. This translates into CSAVRDTIYF.

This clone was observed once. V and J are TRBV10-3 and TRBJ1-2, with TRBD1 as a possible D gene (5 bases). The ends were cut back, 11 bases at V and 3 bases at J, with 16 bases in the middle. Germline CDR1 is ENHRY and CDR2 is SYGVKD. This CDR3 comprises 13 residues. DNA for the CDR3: TGTGCCGTCGGGGGTCCCCTGGACTATGGCTACACCTTC. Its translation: CAVGGPLDYGYTF.

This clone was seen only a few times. The CDR3 DNA is TGTGCCAGCAGTTACGGGGGACAGGTCATCTACGAGCAGTACTTC. This encodes CASSYGGQVIYEQYF. The chain links TRBV6-5 to TRBJ2-7; 8 bases align to TRBD1. Germline assignment: CDR1 MNHEY and CDR2 SVGAGI. The V segment lost 2 bases and the J segment 3 bases; nucleotides outside the gene matches: 6. This CDR3 comprises 15 residues.

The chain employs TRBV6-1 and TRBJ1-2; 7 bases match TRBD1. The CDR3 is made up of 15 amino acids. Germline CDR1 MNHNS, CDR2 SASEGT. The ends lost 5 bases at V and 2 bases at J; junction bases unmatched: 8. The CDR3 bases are TGTGCCAGCAGTCCTTTAACAGGGGTCAACTATGGCTACACCTTC. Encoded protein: CASSPLTGVNYGYTF.

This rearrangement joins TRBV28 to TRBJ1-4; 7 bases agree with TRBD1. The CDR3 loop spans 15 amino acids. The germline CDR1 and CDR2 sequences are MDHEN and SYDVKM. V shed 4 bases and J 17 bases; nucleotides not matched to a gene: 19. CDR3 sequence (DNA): TGTGCCAGCAGTTCACAGGGGCCCGTCCTCAAGGAGGTTTTTTTT. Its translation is CASSSQGPVLKEVFF.

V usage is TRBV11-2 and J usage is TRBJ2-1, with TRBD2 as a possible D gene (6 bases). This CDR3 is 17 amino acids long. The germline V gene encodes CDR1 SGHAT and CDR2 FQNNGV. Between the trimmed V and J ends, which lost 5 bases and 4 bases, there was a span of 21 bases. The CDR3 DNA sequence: TGTGCCAGCAGCGAATTAGCGGACCCGGAGTTTTACAATGAGCAGTTCTTC. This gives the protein CASSELADPEFYNEQFF.

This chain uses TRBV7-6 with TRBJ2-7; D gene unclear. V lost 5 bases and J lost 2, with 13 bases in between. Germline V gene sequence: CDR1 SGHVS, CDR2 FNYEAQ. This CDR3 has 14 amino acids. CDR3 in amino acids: CASSASVGPYEQYF. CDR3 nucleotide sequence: TGTGCCAGCAGCGCAAGCGTCGGCCCCTACGAGCAGTACTTC. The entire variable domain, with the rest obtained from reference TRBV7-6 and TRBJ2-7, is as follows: GAGVSQSPRYKVTKRGQDVALRCDPISGHVSLYWYRQALGQGPEFLTYFNYEAQQDKSGLPNDRFSAERPEGSISTLTIQRTEQRDSAMYRCASSASVGPYEQYFGPGTRLTVT.

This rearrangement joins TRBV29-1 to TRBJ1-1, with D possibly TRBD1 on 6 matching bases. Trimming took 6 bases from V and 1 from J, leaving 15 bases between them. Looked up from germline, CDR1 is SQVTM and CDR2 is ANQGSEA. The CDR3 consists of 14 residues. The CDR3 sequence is CSVHPTGKNTEAFF. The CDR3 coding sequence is TGCAGCGTCCACCCAACAGGGAAGAACACTGAAGCTTTCTTT. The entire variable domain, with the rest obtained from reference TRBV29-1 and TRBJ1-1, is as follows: SAVISQKPSRDICQRGTSLTIQCQVDSQVTMMFWYRQQPGQSLTLIATANQGSEATYESGFVIDKFPISRPNLTFSTLTVSNMSPEDSSIYLCSVHPTGKNTEAFFGQGTRLTVV.

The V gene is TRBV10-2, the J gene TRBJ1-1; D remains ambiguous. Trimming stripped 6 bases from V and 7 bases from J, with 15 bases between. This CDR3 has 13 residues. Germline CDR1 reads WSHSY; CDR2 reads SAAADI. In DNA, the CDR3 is TGCGCCAGCAGGTCCAGGTCTTTGGATGAAGCTTTCTTT. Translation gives CASRSRSLDEAFF.

CDR3 sequence: CASSEARRLSSGRPQHF. CDR3 nucleotides: TGTGCCAGCAGTGAAGCTCGACGTCTCTCCTCCGGGAGGCCCCAGCATTTT. The chain carries TRBV6-1 and TRBJ1-5; D uncertain. The CDR3 is 17 residues long. Germline CDR1 reads MNHNS; CDR2 reads SASEGT. V was shortened by 0 bases and J by 9 bases, with 21 bases between the two germline ends.

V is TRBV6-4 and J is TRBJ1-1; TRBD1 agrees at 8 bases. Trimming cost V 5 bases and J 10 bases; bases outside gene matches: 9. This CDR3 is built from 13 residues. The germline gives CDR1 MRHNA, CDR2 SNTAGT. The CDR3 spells CASSQDREGVAFF. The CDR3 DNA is TGTGCCAGCAGTCAGGACAGGGAGGGCGTAGCTTTCTTT.

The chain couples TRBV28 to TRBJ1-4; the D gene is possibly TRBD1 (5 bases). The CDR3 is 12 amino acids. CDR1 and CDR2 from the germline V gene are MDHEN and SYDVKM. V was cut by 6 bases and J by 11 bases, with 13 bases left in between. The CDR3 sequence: CASSRGGEKLFF. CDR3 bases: TGTGCCAGCAGCCGGGGGGGAGAGAAACTGTTTTTT.

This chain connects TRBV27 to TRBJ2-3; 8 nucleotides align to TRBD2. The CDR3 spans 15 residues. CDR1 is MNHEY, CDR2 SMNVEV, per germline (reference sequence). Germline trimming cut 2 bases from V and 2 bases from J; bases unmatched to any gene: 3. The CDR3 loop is CASSLEGLVTDTQYF. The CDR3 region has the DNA TGTGCCAGCAGTTTAGAGGGACTAGTCACAGATACGCAGTATTTT.

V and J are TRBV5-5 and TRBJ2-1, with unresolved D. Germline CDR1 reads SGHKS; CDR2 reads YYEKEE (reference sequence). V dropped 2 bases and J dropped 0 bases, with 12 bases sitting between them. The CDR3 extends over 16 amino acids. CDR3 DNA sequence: TGTGCCAGCAGCTTAGCCCCAGACAACTCCTACAATGAGCAGTTCTTC. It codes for CASSLAPDNSYNEQFF.

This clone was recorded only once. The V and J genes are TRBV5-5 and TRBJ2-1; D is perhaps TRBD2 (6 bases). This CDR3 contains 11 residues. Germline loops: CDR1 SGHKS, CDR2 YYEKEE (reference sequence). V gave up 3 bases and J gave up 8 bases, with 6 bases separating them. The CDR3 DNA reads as TGTGCCAGCAGCTGGGGGGATGAGCAGTTCTTC. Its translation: CASSWGDEQFF.

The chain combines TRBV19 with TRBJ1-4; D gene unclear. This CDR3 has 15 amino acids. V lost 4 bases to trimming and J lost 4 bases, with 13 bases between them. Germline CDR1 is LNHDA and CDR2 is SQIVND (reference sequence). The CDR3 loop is CASSTRSQFNEKLFF. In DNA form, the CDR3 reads TGTGCCAGTAGTACTCGGAGCCAGTTTAATGAAAAACTGTTTTTT. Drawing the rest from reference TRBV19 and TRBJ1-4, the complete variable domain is DGGITQSPKYLFRKEGQNVTLSCEQNLNHDAMYWYRQDPGQGLRLIYYSQIVNDFQKGDIAEGYSVSREKKESFPLTVTSAQKNPTAFYLCASSTRSQFNEKLFFGSGTQLSVL.

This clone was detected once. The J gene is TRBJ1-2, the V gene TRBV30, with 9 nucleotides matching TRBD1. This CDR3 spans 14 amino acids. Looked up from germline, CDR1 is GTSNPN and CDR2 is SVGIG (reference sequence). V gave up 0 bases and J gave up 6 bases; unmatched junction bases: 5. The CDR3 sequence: CAWSVWGQGNGYTF. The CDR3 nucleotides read TGTGCCTGGAGTGTTTGGGGACAGGGTAATGGCTACACCTTC.

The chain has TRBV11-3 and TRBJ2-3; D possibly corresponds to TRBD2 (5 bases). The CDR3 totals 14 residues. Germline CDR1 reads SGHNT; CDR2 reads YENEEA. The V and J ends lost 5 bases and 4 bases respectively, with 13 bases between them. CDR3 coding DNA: TGTGCCAGCAGCACGGGTTTCGGGGCAGATACGCAGTATTTT. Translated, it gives CASSTGFGADTQYF.

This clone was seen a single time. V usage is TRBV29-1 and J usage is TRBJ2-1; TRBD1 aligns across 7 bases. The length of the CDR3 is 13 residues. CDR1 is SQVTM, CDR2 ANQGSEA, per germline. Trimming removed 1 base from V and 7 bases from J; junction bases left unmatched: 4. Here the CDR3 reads CSVEADRVNEQFF. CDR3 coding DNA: TGCAGCGTTGAAGCCGACAGGGTAAATGAGCAGTTCTTC.

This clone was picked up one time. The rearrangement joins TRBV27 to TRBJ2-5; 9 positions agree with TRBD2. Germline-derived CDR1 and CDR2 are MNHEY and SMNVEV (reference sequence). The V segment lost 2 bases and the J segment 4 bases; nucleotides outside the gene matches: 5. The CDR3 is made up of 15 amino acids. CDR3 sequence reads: CASSLRGTSRETQYF. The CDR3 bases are TGTGCCAGCAGTTTAAGGGGGACTAGCAGAGAGACCCAGTACTTC.

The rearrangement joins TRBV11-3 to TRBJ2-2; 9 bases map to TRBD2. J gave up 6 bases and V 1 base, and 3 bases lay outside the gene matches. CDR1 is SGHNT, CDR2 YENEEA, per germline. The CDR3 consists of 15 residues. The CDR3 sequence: CASSLGGRAAGELFF. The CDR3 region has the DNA TGTGCCAGCAGCTTAGGCGGGAGGGCCGCCGGGGAGCTGTTTTTT.

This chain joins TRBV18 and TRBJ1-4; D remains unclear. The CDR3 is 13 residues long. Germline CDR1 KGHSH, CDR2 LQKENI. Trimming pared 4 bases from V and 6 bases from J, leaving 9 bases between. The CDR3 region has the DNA TGTGCCAGCTCACGGAGGACGGATGAAAAACTGTTTTTT. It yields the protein CASSRRTDEKLFF.